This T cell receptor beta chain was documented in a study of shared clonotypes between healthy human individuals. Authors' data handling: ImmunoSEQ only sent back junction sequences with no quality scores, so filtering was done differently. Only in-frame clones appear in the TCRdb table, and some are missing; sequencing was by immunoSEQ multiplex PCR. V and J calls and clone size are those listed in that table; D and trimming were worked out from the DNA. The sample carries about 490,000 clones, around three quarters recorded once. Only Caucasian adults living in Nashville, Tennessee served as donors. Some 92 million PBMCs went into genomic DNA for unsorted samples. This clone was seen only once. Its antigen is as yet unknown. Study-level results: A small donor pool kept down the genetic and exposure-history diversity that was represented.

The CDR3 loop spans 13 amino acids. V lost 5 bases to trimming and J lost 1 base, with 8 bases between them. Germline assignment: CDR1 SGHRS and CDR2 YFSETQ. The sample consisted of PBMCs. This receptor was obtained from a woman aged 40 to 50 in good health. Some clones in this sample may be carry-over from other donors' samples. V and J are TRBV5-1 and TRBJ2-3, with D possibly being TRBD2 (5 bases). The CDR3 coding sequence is TGCGCCAGCAGGCGGGCGGGCACAGATACGCAGTATTTT. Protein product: CASRRAGTDTQYF.